A single sample gave rise to the 28 T cell receptor beta chains below, sequenced in a study of T cells in Graves' hyperthyroidism and ophthalmopathy (dated by TCRdb to the late 2010s). Library generation was performed with multiplex PCR. The sample was run on an Illumina HiSeq 2000. The TCR beta CDR3 regions were amplified from the RNA transcripts. For the first round of RT-PCR on the TCR CDR3, the HTBI primer set was used together with the Qiagen OneStep RT-PCR kit. In-frame beta chains were kept once TCRdb had trimmed the public reads at Q25 with fastp and called clones with MiXCR. Each entry is one CDR3 protein sequence, shown with its most common DNA and genes. The sample profile shows 37,000 or so distinct CDR3 sequences; 52% of them were found once. Roughly 15% of the sample is in the top ten clones. The material sequenced was blood. These receptors were obtained from a man aged 35-49 years with Graves' ophthalmopathy.

By sample share, this clonotype is medium-sized (0.01 to 0.1%). J is TRBJ2-7 and V is TRBV29-1; possible D gene TRBD2, 5 bases. Between the trimmed V and J ends, which lost 5 bases and 2 bases, there was a span of 7 bases. This CDR3 comprises 11 residues. Looked up from germline, CDR1 is SQVTM and CDR2 is ANQGSEA. The chain's CDR3 is CSVMRAYEQYF. The CDR3 DNA reads as TGCAGCGTTATGAGGGCCTACGAGCAGTACTTC.

The CDR3 sequence is CSAIAGLAGAKAQHF. Written as DNA, the CDR3 is TGCAGTGCCATCGCGGGACTAGCGGGAGCTAAGGCCCAGCATTTT. V gene TRBV20-1 combines with J gene TRBJ1-5, with D perhaps TRBD1 (5 bases). This CDR3 spans 15 amino acids. V was cut by 6 bases and J by 11 bases, with 26 bases left in between. The germline V gene has CDR1 DFQATT and CDR2 SNEGSKA (reference sequence).

This clonotype was observed many times. The chain has TRBV28 and TRBJ2-7; no clear D gene. Germline loops: CDR1 MDHEN, CDR2 SYDVKM. The V gene lost 4 bases and the J gene lost 3 bases, with 13 bases spanning the gap. This CDR3 spans 14 amino acids. CDR3 in DNA: TGTGCCAGCAGTTCCCGAAGAATATACTACGAGCAGTACTTC. It is translated as CASSSRRIYYEQYF.

V and J are TRBV20-1 and TRBJ1-5, with D maybe TRBD1 (5 bases). Trimming left V 3 bases short and J 11 bases short, with 17 bases between. The germline V gene has CDR1 DFQATT and CDR2 SNEGSKA (reference sequence). CDR3 length: 13 residues. CDR3 DNA: TGCAGTGCTAGGAGGCCGGGACTAGCTTCCCAGCATTTT. Encoded protein: CSARRPGLASQHF.

The rearrangement links TRBV2 to TRBJ2-1; D is unclear. The CDR3 has 8 residues. Trimming removed 3 bases from V and 15 bases from J, with 3 bases in between. From germline, CDR1 is SNHLY and CDR2 FYNNEI. In DNA form, the CDR3 reads TGTGCCAGCAGTGAGGGGTTCTTC. Its translation: CASSEGFF. The full variable domain, rest sourced from reference TRBV2 and TRBJ2-1, is EPEVTQTPSHQVTQMGQEVILRCVPISNHLYFYWYRQILGQKVEFLVSFYNNEISEKSEIFDDQFSVERPDGSNFTLKIRSTKLEDSAMYFCASSEGFFGPGTRLTVL.

The chain recombines TRBV20-1 with TRBJ2-5, with D possibly being TRBD2 (5 bases). Per germline, CDR1 DFQATT and CDR2 SNEGSKA (reference sequence). CDR3 length equals 14 residues. Trimming cost V 1 base and J 2 bases, with 11 bases left between them. This CDR3 reads CSARGWSGQETQYF. The CDR3, as DNA: TGCAGTGCTAGAGGGTGGTCGGGGCAAGAGACCCAGTACTTC.

The chain employs TRBV7-9 and TRBJ2-1; 10 nucleotides align to TRBD2. J lost 9 bases, V lost 5 bases, and 7 bases had no gene match. Germline V gene lookup returns CDR1 SEHNR and CDR2 FQNEAQ (reference sequence). CDR3 length: 14 amino acids. CDR3 amino acids: CASSPLAGGREQFF. The CDR3 bases are TGTGCCAGCAGCCCTTTAGCGGGAGGTCGTGAGCAGTTCTTC.

The gene calls are TRBV29-1 and TRBJ2-7; TRBD1 aligns across 7 bases. The CDR3 is made up of 16 amino acids. CDR1 and CDR2 from the germline V gene are SQVTM and ANQGSEA. V gave up 1 base and J gave up 6 bases; unmatched junction bases: 15. DNA for the CDR3: TGCAGCGTTGAAGGATCGGGGACAGCCAAGACCGGCGAGCAGTACTTC. It yields the protein CSVEGSGTAKTGEQYF.

In regard to this clonotype: Its ends do not fully match the called genes, so a read error is possible. V usage is TRBV20-1 and J usage is TRBJ1-5, with 7 bases that match TRBD1. CDR3 size: 15 residues. Germline loops: CDR1 DFQATT, CDR2 SNEGSKA (reference sequence). CDR3 sequence (DNA): TGCAGTGCTGGAGCCAGGGGGGGGTTCAATCAGCCCCAGCCTTTT. This codes for CSAGARGGFNQPQPF.

This clonotype was counted ten times or more. The chain couples TRBV3-1 to TRBJ1-5, with D perhaps matching TRBD1 (5 bases). Trimming took 2 bases from V and 6 from J, leaving 14 bases between them. The CDR3 contains 15 residues. Germline CDR1 is LGHDT and CDR2 is YNNKEL (reference sequence). In nucleotides, the CDR3 is TGTGCCAGCAGCCAACAGCCAGGGATCGGTCAGCCCCAGCATTTT. Translating it yields CASSQQPGIGQPQHF.

At least ten counts were recorded for this clonotype. The chain joins TRBV12-5 to TRBJ1-1, with D perhaps TRBD1 (5 bases). V was cut by 6 bases and J by 0 bases, with 11 bases left in between. Germline assignment: CDR1 LGHNT and CDR2 FRNRAP. This CDR3 spans 14 amino acids. In nucleotides, the CDR3 is TGTGCTAGTGGCTACGGACACATGAACACTGAAGCTTTCTTT. Its protein is CASGYGHMNTEAFF.

In this sample, this clonotype is medium-sized. The chain joins TRBV7-2 to TRBJ1-4; the D is unclear. The V and J ends lost 1 base and 11 bases respectively, with 14 bases between them. This CDR3 has 14 residues. The germline V gene has CDR1 SGHTA and CDR2 FQGNSA. CDR3 DNA: TGTGCCAGCAGCTTAGTGGCAGCGATTCCGAAACTGTTTTTT. Its protein product is CASSLVAAIPKLFF.

This clonotype was seen at least ten times. This rearrangement joins TRBV28 to TRBJ1-1, with D unclear. V was clipped by 5 bases and J by 10 bases, with 17 bases between them. There are 13 residues in the CDR3. In germline, CDR1 is MDHEN, CDR2 SYDVKM. The CDR3 DNA reads TGTGCCAGCAGTCCCCCAGTCCCGTCCGGAGCTTTCTTT. Protein sequence: CASSPPVPSGAFF.

CDR3 amino acids: CASSPTLKKDTTEAFF. CDR3 in DNA: TGTGCCAGCTCACCGACCCTAAAAAAGGATACCACTGAAGCTTTCTTT. The V and J genes are TRBV18 and TRBJ1-1; D is unresolved. The CDR3 covers 16 residues. CDR1 and CDR2 (germline): KGHSH, LQKENI. V gave up 3 bases and J gave up 4 bases, with 18 bases separating them.

V is TRBV15 and J is TRBJ1-1; 9 bases map to TRBD1. The CDR3 runs 16 residues. Germline V gene lookup returns CDR1 LNHNV and CDR2 YYDKDF (reference sequence). With 2 bases clipped from V and 0 bases from J, the junction kept 4 bases outside the gene matches. CDR3 in DNA: TGTGCCACCAGCAGACCGGGACAGGGAATGAACACTGAAGCTTTCTTT. Its protein product is CATSRPGQGMNTEAFF.

The sample holds many counts of this clonotype. V and J are TRBV6-1 and TRBJ2-3, with 10 positions matching TRBD2. The CDR3 has 18 amino acids. The germline gives CDR1 MNHNS, CDR2 SASEGT. The ends lost 5 bases at V and 2 bases at J; junction bases unmatched: 13. In DNA, the CDR3 is TGTGCCAGCAGTCCGTATGAATCAAGCGGGGGGGTCACAGATACGCAGTATTTT. Translating gives CASSPYESSGGVTDTQYF.

The V call is TRBV5-6, the J call TRBJ2-7; 13 nucleotides agree with TRBD2. V shed 0 bases, J shed 4 bases, and the junction held 4 bases outside the gene matches. Germline CDR1 and CDR2: SGHDT and YYEEEE. The CDR3 length is 16 residues. This CDR3 reads CASSLVQTSGRYEQYF. The DNA for the CDR3 is TGTGCCAGCAGCTTGGTGCAGACTAGCGGGAGGTACGAGCAGTACTTC.

This clonotype was seen repeatedly, ten times or more. The gene calls are TRBV28 and TRBJ2-7; a weak D match, TRBD2 (7 bases). V lost 3 bases, J lost 5 bases, and 14 bases lay in between. Per germline, CDR1 MDHEN and CDR2 SYDVKM. The CDR3 loop spans 14 amino acids. DNA for the CDR3: TGTGCCAGCAGTTTGAGGGAGGGGGGTGACGAGCAGTACTTC. This codes for CASSLREGGDEQYF.

This clonotype was seen many times. J is TRBJ2-7 and V is TRBV28; D is unresolved. The germline CDR1 and CDR2 sequences are MDHEN and SYDVKM. The CDR3 has 13 residues. The V end lost 7 bases, the J end lost 7 bases, and 17 bases lay between the germline ends. This CDR3 reads CASKIGLQAEQYF. CDR3 DNA: TGTGCCAGCAAAATAGGCCTCCAGGCGGAGCAGTACTTC.

In this sample, this clonotype turned up many times. V usage is TRBV11-1 and J usage is TRBJ2-3; weak D call: TRBD1 (6 bases). Per the germline V gene, CDR1 is SGHAT and CDR2 is FQDESV (reference sequence). CDR3 length: 17 amino acids. The V end was cut by 5 bases, the J end by 2 bases, with 20 bases between. The chain's CDR3 is CASSPPGQTANTDTQYF. In DNA form, the CDR3 reads TGTGCCAGCAGCCCACCCGGACAGACCGCAAACACAGATACGCAGTATTTT.

In this sample, this clonotype turned up once. This chain joins TRBV7-6 and TRBJ1-6, with a possible D match to TRBD1 (5 bases). The CDR3 contains 18 residues. V dropped 0 bases and J dropped 9 bases, with 21 bases sitting between them. Germline assignment: CDR1 SGHVS and CDR2 FNYEAQ. Written as DNA, the CDR3 is TGTGCCAGCAGCTTAGCGTCAAGGGCAGGGAGTAAGATTTCACCCCTCCACTTT. Translated, it gives CASSLASRAGSKISPLHF.

This clonotype has at least ten counts. The chain is built from TRBV27 and TRBJ2-1; D not resolved. The CDR3 loop spans 14 amino acids. With 0 bases removed from V and 5 bases from J, the gap between germline ends came to 8 bases. Germline CDR1 is MNHEY and CDR2 is SMNVEV (reference sequence). The chain's CDR3 is CASSLSGMNNEQFF. DNA of the CDR3: TGTGCCAGCAGTTTATCGGGTATGAACAATGAGCAGTTCTTC.

Comment on this clonotype: Mismatch with germline at one junction end may stem from a read error. The J gene is TRBJ2-1, the V gene TRBV7-9; tentative D call: TRBD2 (6 bases). CDR3 length: 15 amino acids. From germline, CDR1 is SEHNR and CDR2 FQNEAQ (reference sequence). The CDR3 DNA reads TGTGCCAGCAGCCCCCCGGGGCGGGGAGTCAATGAGCAGCTCTTC. This encodes CASSPPGRGVNEQLF.

As to this clonotype: Given a much more abundant clone one base away, this may be a read error. The CDR3 DNA reads TGTGCCAGCCGGGACGGGACTAATGAAGGACTGTTTTTT. It encodes CASRDGTNEGLFF. The chain uses TRBV5-4 and TRBJ1-4, with D possibly matching TRBD1 (5 bases). The CDR3 runs 13 residues. V gave up 7 bases and J gave up 13 bases, with 20 bases separating them. Germline V lookup: CDR1 SGHNT, CDR2 YYREEE (reference sequence).

This clonotype appeared a single time. This sequence joins TRBV2 and TRBJ1-3; D gene ambiguous. Deletions cut 8 bases from V and 1 base from J, with 3 bases between. Germline V gene data show CDR1 as SNHLY and CDR2 as FYNNEI. This CDR3 is built from 11 residues. CDR3 nucleotides: TGTGCCAGCTCGTCTGGAAACACCATATATTTT. It codes for CASSSGNTIYF.

This chain uses TRBV7-9 with TRBJ2-7, with D possibly being TRBD1 or TRBD2 (5 bases each). V lost 6 bases, J lost 7 bases, and 22 bases lay in between. This CDR3 has 15 amino acids. The germline V gene encodes CDR1 SEHNR and CDR2 FQNEAQ (reference sequence). CDR3 coding DNA: TGTGCCAGCAGGCCCGGGACGGCGAACACCGGGGAGCAGTACTTC. This encodes CASRPGTANTGEQYF.

This chain connects TRBV5-1 to TRBJ2-1, with TRBD2 matching 8 bases. Looked up from germline, CDR1 is SGHRS and CDR2 is YFSETQ. Losses at the gene ends were 3 bases for V and 15 bases for J; bases not matched to a gene: 11. The CDR3 consists of 13 residues. The CDR3 spells CASSWLAGRGLFF. CDR3 nucleotides: TGCGCCAGCAGCTGGTTGGCCGGGAGGGGATTGTTCTTC.

This clonotype rates as medium-sized. The chain carries TRBV19 and TRBJ1-5; TRBD1 is a possible D gene (5 bases). Germline lookup yields CDR1 LNHDA and CDR2 SQIVND (reference sequence). The ends were cut back, 10 bases at V and 1 base at J, with 11 bases in the middle. This CDR3 contains 13 residues. In nucleotides, the CDR3 is TGTGCCACCTCGGACAACAGCAATCAGCCCCAGCATTTT. Translated, it gives CATSDNSNQPQHF.